This T cell receptor beta chain was sequenced for a study of blood T cell repertoires in COVID-19. As for the study in general: Collection of acute and convalescent COVID-19 samples took place in the United States, Italy and Spain. Sample material is recorded as cDNA or gDNA derived from T cells, B-cell-depleted T cells, or PBMCs.

The authors' processing: Nucleated cell counts were estimated from reference gene primer amplification. The method was immunoSEQ multiplex PCR; TCRdb's version includes in-frame clones alone and lacks a portion of them. Clonal size and the V and J genes are those of that table, whereas D and trimming came from the DNA. There are about 120,000 clones in the sample; more than 60% occur only once, and approximately 2.4% lies in the top ten. Germline CDR1 is KGHSH and CDR2 is LQKENI. This CDR3 comprises 13 residues. Losses at the gene ends were 6 bases for V and 7 bases for J; bases not matched to a gene: 8.

The chain recombines TRBV18 with TRBJ2-7; 8 bases map to TRBD2. Input material: peripheral blood. The TCR comes from a man between 65 and 85 years old with acute or convalescent COVID-19. For the CDR3, the DNA is TGTGCCAGCTCGCGACCAGCGGGGGATGAGCAGTACTTC. Residues: CASSRPAGDEQYF.